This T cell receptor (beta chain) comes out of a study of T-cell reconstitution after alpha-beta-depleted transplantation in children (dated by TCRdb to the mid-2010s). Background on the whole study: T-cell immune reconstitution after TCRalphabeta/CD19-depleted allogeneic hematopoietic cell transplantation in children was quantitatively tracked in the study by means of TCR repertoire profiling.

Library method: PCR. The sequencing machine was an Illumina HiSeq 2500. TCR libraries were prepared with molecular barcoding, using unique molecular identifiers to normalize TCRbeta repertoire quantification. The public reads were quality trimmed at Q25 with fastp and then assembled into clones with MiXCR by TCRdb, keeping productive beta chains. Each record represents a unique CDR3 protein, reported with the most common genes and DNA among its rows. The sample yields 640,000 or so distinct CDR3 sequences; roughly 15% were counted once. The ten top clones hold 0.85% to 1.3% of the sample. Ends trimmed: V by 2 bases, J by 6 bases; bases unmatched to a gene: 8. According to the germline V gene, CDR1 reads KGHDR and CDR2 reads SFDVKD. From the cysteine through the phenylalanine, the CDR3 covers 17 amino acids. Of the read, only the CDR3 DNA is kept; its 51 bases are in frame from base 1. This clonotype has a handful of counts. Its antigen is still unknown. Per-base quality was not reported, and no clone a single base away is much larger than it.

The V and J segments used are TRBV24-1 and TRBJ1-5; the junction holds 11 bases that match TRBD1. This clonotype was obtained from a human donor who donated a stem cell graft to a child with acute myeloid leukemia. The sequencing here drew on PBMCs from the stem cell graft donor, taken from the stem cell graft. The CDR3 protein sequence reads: CATSDSARTGGPQPQHF. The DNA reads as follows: TGTGCCACCAGTGATTCGGCCCGGACAGGGGGCCCTCAGCCCCAGCATTTT.